This TCR beta chain stems from a study of blood T cell repertoires in COVID-19. Study-wide context: Researchers got acute and convalescent COVID-19 samples from the United States, Italy and Spain.

Authors' methods: Nucleated cell counts were estimated from reference gene primer amplification. The method was immunoSEQ multiplex PCR; TCRdb's version includes in-frame clones alone and lacks a portion of them. That table furnishes V, J and clone size, whereas the DNA furnished D and trimming. Of fewer than 30,000 clones listed, more than 80% are singletons. The germline V gene encodes CDR1 LNHDA and CDR2 SQIVND (reference sequence). This CDR3 is 15 amino acids long. The V and J ends lost 5 bases and 0 bases respectively, with 13 bases between them. The sample comprised peripheral blood. The sequence came from a man in his 60s with acute or convalescent COVID-19. V gene TRBV19 combines with J gene TRBJ1-1; perhaps TRBD1 as D (6 bases). The CDR3 reads CASSQQGFMNTEAFF. CDR3 DNA sequence: TGTGCCAGTAGTCAACAGGGATTCATGAACACTGAAGCTTTCTTT.